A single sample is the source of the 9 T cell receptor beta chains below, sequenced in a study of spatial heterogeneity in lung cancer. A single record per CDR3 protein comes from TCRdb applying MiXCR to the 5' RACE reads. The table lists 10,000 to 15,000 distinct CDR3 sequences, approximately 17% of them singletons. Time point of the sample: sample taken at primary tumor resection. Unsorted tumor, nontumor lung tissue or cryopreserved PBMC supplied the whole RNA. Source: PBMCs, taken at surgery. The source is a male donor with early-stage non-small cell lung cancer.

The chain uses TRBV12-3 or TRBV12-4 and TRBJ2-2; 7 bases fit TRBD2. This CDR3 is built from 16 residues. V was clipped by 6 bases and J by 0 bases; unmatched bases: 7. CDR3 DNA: TGTGCCAGCAGCCTCCTAGCGGCACCGAACACCGGGGAGCTGTTTTTT. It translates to CASSLLAAPNTGELFF.

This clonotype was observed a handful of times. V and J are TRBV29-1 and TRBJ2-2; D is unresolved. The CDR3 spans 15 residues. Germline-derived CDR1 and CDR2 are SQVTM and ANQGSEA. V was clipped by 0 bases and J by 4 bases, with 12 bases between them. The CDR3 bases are TGCAGCGTTGAAGATGGAGTTTTGGGCACCGGGGAGCTGTTTTTT. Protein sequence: CSVEDGVLGTGELFF.

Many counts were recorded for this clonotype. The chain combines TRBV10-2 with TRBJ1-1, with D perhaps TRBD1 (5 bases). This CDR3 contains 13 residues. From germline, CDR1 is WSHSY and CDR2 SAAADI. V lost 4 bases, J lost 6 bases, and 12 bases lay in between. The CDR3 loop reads CASSGSRQSEAFF. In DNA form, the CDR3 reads TGCGCCAGCAGTGGGTCGAGACAGTCTGAAGCTTTCTTT.

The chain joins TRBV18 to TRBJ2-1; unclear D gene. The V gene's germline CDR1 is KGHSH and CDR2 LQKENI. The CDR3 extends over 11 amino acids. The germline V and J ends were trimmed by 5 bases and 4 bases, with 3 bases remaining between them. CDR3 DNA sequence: TGTGCCAGCTCAAAGTACAATGAGCAGTTCTTC. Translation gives CASSKYNEQFF.

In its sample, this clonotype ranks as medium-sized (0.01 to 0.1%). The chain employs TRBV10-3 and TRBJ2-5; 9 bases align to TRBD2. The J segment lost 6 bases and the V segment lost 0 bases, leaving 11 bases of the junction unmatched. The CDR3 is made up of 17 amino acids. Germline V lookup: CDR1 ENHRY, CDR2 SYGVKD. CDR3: CAISESTREGLLQTQYF. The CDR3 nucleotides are TGTGCCATCAGTGAGTCGACGCGGGAGGGCCTCTTACAGACCCAGTACTTC.

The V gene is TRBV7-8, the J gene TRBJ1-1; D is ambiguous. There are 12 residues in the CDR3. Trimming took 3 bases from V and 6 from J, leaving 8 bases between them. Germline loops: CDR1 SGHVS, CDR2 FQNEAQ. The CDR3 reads CASSFDSPEAFF. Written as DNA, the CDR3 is TGTGCCAGCAGCTTCGACTCTCCTGAAGCTTTCTTT. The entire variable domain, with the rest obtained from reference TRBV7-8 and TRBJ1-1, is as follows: GAGVSQSPRYKVAKRGQDVALRCDPISGHVSLFWYQQALGQGPEFLTYFQNEAQLDKSGLPSDRFFAERPEGSVSTLKIQRTQQEDSAVYLCASSFDSPEAFFGQGTRLTVV.

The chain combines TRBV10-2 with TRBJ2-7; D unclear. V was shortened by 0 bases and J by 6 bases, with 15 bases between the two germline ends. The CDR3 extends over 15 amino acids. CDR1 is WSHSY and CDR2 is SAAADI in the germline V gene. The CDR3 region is CASSESAVVGGEQYF. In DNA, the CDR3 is TGCGCCAGCAGTGAGTCGGCAGTGGTTGGCGGCGAGCAGTACTTC.

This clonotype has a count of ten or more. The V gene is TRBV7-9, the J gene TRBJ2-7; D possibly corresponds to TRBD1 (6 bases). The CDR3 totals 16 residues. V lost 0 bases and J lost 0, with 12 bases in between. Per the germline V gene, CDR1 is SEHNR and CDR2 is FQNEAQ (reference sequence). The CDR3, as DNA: TGTGCCAGCAGCTTAGCCGGACAGCGGAGCTCCTACGAGCAGTACTTC. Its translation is CASSLAGQRSSYEQYF.

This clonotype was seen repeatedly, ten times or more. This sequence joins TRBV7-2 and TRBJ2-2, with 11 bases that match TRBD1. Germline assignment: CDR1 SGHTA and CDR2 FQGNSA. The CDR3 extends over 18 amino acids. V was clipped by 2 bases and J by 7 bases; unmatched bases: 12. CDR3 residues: CASSLLGQGAFIRGELFF. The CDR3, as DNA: TGTGCCAGCAGCTTACTAGGACAGGGGGCGTTCATTCGCGGGGAGCTGTTTTTT.